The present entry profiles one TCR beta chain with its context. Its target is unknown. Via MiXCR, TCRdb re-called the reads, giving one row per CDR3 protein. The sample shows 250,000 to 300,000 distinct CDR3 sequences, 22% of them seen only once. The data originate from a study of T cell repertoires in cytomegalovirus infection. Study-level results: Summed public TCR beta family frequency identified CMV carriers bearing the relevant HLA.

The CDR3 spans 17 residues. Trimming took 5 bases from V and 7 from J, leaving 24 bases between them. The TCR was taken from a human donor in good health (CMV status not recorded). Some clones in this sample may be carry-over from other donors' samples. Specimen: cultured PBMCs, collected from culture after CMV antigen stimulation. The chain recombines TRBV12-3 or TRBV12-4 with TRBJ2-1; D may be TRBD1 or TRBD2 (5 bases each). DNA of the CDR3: TGTGCCAGCAGTCCCCTGAACCCCGGGACCCGTGGGAATGAGCAGTTCTTC. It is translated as CASSPLNPGTRGNEQFF.